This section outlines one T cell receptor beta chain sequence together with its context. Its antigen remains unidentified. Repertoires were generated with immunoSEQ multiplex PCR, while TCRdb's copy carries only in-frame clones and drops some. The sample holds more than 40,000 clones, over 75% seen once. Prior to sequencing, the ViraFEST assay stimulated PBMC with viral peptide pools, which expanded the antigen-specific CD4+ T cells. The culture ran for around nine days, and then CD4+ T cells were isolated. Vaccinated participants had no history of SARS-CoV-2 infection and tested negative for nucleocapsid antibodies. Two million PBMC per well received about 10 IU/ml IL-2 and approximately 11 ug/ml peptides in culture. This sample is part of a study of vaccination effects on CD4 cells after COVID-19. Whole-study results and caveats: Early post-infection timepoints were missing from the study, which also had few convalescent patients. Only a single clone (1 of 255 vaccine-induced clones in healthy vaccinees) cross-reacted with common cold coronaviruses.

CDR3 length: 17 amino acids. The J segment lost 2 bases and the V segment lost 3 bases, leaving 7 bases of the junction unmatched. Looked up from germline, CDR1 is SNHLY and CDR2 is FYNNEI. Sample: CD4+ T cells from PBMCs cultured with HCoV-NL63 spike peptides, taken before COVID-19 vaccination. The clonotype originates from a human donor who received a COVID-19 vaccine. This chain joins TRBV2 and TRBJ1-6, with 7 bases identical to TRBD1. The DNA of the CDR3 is TGTGCCAGCAGTGACCTGATAACAGGGGCCTATAATTCACCCCTCCACTTT. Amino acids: CASSDLITGAYNSPLHF.